This T cell receptor beta chain is drawn from a study of PD-L1 blockade in urothelial cancer. Study-wide context: Each blood sample yielded a median of roughly 140,000 T cells.

The repertoire was sequenced with immunoSEQ multiplex PCR; TCRdb's copy has only in-frame clones and lacks some. The repertoire holds about 72,000 clones, with around 84% as singletons. Germline assignment: CDR1 MDHEN and CDR2 SYDVKM. The junction had 2 bases not matched to a gene; V was cut back by 1 base and J by 9 bases. The CDR3 is 12 amino acids. The origin of this receptor is a man aged 70-80 years with urothelial cancer. Sequenced here: PBMCs, sampled around atezolizumab (anti-PD-L1) treatment. The J gene is TRBJ2-7, the V gene TRBV28; 8 bases align to TRBD1. CDR3 amino acids: CASSLFGTGQYF. The CDR3 nucleotides read TGTGCCAGCAGTTTATTTGGGACAGGGCAGTACTTC.